One sample yielded the 23 T cell receptor beta chains listed below, sequenced in a study of blood T cell repertoires in COVID-19. Measured with immunoSEQ multiplex PCR; TCRdb has only the in-frame clones, and not every one. The sample lists roughly 180,000 clones, over 70% occurring once. The specimen sequenced was PBMCs or T cells enriched from blood (not recorded which). The receptors shown here come from a man in his sixties who had been exposed to COVID-19.

The rearrangement uses TRBV24-1 and TRBJ2-3; TRBD1 aligns across 8 bases. The germline V gene encodes CDR1 KGHDR and CDR2 SFDVKD. The V segment lost 0 bases and the J segment 3 bases; nucleotides outside the gene matches: 16. The CDR3 has 20 residues. CDR3 loop: CATSDLKTEKDRGRTDTQYF. The CDR3 DNA is TGTGCCACCAGTGATTTGAAAACCGAAAAAGACAGGGGTCGTACAGATACGCAGTATTTT.

The chain combines TRBV29-1 with TRBJ1-1; D call uncertain. The CDR3 is 13 amino acids. V was shortened by 1 base and J by 3 bases, with 9 bases between the two germline ends. The germline V gene encodes CDR1 SQVTM and CDR2 ANQGSEA. The CDR3 reads CSVEGRGHTEAFF. As DNA, the CDR3 is TGCAGCGTTGAAGGAAGAGGGCACACTGAAGCTTTCTTT.

The chain has TRBV9 and TRBJ2-1, with D possibly TRBD2 on 6 matching bases. Germline loops: CDR1 SGDLS, CDR2 YYNGEE. Trimming removed 3 bases at V and 7 bases at J, with 23 bases between. This CDR3 comprises 17 residues. The DNA for the CDR3 is TGTGCCAGCAGCGCGAGCCCCTCTAGCGCGCCGGGGAATGAGCAGTTCTTC. Its translation: CASSASPSSAPGNEQFF.

The rearrangement joins TRBV20-1 to TRBJ2-3; the D gene is possibly TRBD2 (5 bases). The V gene's germline CDR1 is DFQATT and CDR2 SNEGSKA (reference sequence). This CDR3 spans 11 amino acids. Trimming left V 0 bases short and J 8 bases short, with 6 bases between. The CDR3 DNA reads TGCAGTGCTAGAGACGGAGGTACGCAGTATTTT. Its protein product is CSARDGGTQYF.

The chain links TRBV29-1 to TRBJ2-6; perhaps TRBD2 as D (5 bases). The CDR3 has 14 amino acids. The V end was cut by 5 bases, the J end by 0 bases, with 8 bases between. Germline loops: CDR1 SQVTM, CDR2 ANQGSEA. The CDR3 protein is CSVQGSSGANVLTF. The CDR3 nucleotides read TGCAGCGTTCAAGGGAGCTCTGGGGCCAACGTCCTGACTTTC.

The genes are TRBV3-1 (or the pseudogene TRBV3-2) and TRBJ2-1; 13 bases are shared with TRBD2. The germline V gene encodes CDR1 LGHDT and CDR2 YNNKEL (reference sequence). The CDR3 length is 17 residues. Germline trimming cut 0 bases from V and 8 bases from J; bases unmatched to any gene: 7. CDR3 DNA sequence: TGTGCCAGCAGCCAAGATTTTGGACTAGCGGGAGACGATGAGCAGTTCTTC. Its translation is CASSQDFGLAGDDEQFF.

This chain connects TRBV28 to TRBJ2-1; 14 bases fit TRBD2. Germline V gene sequence: CDR1 MDHEN, CDR2 SYDVKM. V lost 6 bases and J lost 1; bases outside the gene matches: 5. The CDR3 loop spans 17 amino acids. CDR3 nucleotides: TGTGCCAGCAGGGGACTAGCGGGAGCGACGTCCTACAATGAGCAGTTCTTC. Amino acid sequence: CASRGLAGATSYNEQFF.

The V call is TRBV10-1, the J call TRBJ2-7, with TRBD1 identical over 9 bases. V trimming: 2 bases; J trimming: 3 bases; junction bases outside the gene matches: 8. Germline-derived CDR1 and CDR2 are WNHNN and SYGVQD (reference sequence). CDR3 length: 16 amino acids. CDR3: CASSEHGTGPLYEQYF. The DNA for the CDR3 is TGCGCCAGCAGTGAGCACGGGACAGGGCCCCTCTACGAGCAGTACTTC.

Remarks on this clone: Other DNA sequences in this sample translate to the same CDR3. The chain couples TRBV27 to TRBJ2-5, with 15 bases that match TRBD2. V gave up 4 bases and J gave up 1 base; unmatched junction bases: 1. The CDR3 contains 16 residues. The germline CDR1 and CDR2 sequences are MNHEY and SMNVEV (reference sequence). The chain's CDR3 is CASSSGLAGGQETQYF. For the CDR3, the DNA is TGTGCCAGCAGTTCGGGACTAGCGGGAGGCCAAGAGACCCAGTACTTC.

The V and J genes are TRBV20-1 and TRBJ2-4; possibly TRBD1 for D (6 bases). The CDR3 extends over 11 amino acids. The V gene's germline CDR1 is DFQATT and CDR2 SNEGSKA (reference sequence). Trimming shortened V by 6 bases and J by 6 bases, and 9 bases separated the two germline ends. The CDR3 here is CSAHRVNIQYF. DNA of the CDR3: TGCAGTGCCCACAGGGTAAACATTCAGTACTTC.

Only a few counts were recorded for this clone. V and J are TRBV19 and TRBJ1-3; D unresolved. This CDR3 is 15 amino acids long. V was shortened by 4 bases and J by 0 bases, with 10 bases between the two germline ends. CDR1 is LNHDA and CDR2 is SQIVND in the germline V gene (reference sequence). CDR3 DNA sequence: TGTGCCAGTAGTACGGGGAGAACCTCTGGAAACACCATATATTTT. This sequence encodes CASSTGRTSGNTIYF.

This chain joins TRBV19 and TRBJ2-7; 9 bases are a match to TRBD1. V was clipped by 5 bases and J by 6 bases; unmatched bases: 5. CDR1 and CDR2 from the germline V gene are LNHDA and SQIVND (reference sequence). The CDR3 is 13 amino acids. DNA for the CDR3: TGTGCCAGTAGTCCGGGACAGGGACCCGAGCAGTACTTC. The encoded protein is CASSPGQGPEQYF.

The chain combines TRBV6-1 with TRBJ1-2, with D hard to call. Germline CDR1 and CDR2: MNHNS and SASEGT. This CDR3 comprises 13 residues. Trimming stripped 3 bases from V and 4 bases from J, with 9 bases between. CDR3 sequence (DNA): TGTGCCAGCAGTGAGCTGGCGGCCTATGGCTACACCTTC. Its translation: CASSELAAYGYTF.

This chain connects TRBV28 to TRBJ2-4; D is ambiguous. This CDR3 contains 13 residues. The germline CDR1 and CDR2 sequences are MDHEN and SYDVKM. Trimming took off 8 bases at V and 3 bases at J, with 11 bases between the two ends. The CDR3 nucleotides read TGTGCCAGCTTCGACACTGACAAAAACATTCAGTACTTC. Translating it yields CASFDTDKNIQYF.

The chain has TRBV5-1 and TRBJ1-2; D may be TRBD1 (6 bases). The V gene's germline CDR1 is SGHRS and CDR2 YFSETQ. V dropped 4 bases and J dropped 2 bases, with 15 bases sitting between them. The CDR3 totals 15 residues. The CDR3, as DNA: TGCGCCAGCAGCCCTCTCTTACAGGGCAACTATGGCTACACCTTC. Translating it yields CASSPLLQGNYGYTF.

The rearrangement links TRBV28 to TRBJ2-1; 9 bases agree with TRBD2. The CDR3 contains 15 residues. The germline CDR1 and CDR2 sequences are MDHEN and SYDVKM. V was clipped by 5 bases and J by 2 bases; unmatched bases: 4. In DNA, the CDR3 is TGTGCCAGCAGTGTCACTAGCGGGCCCTACAATGAGCAGTTCTTC. Translating it yields CASSVTSGPYNEQFF.

This clone was picked up a small number of times. The chain recombines TRBV3-1 (or the pseudogene TRBV3-2) with TRBJ1-3; no definite D call. The CDR3 consists of 16 residues. The ends were cut back, 1 base at V and 0 bases at J, with 10 bases in the middle. Per germline, CDR1 LGHDT and CDR2 YNNKEL (reference sequence). CDR3 DNA sequence: TGTGCCAGCAGCCAAGGAGGGCCAGCCTCTGGAAACACCATATATTTT. Encoded protein: CASSQGGPASGNTIYF.

The J gene is TRBJ2-3, the V gene TRBV24-1, with D possibly TRBD2 on 6 matching bases. The germline gives CDR1 KGHDR, CDR2 SFDVKD. This CDR3 is built from 17 residues. Deletions cut 3 bases from V and 4 bases from J, with 19 bases between. This CDR3 reads CATSDISGGGKSDTQYF. CDR3 nucleotide sequence: TGTGCCACCAGTGATATTTCAGGAGGCGGGAAGTCAGATACGCAGTATTTT.

The rearrangement joins TRBV30 to TRBJ2-7; TRBD1 is a possible D gene (6 bases). The CDR3 totals 15 residues. V was trimmed by 3 bases and J by 5 bases, leaving 20 bases between them. From germline, CDR1 is GTSNPN and CDR2 SVGIG (reference sequence). The CDR3: CAWSSRETGYNEQYF. CDR3 sequence (DNA): TGTGCCTGGAGCTCCCGGGAAACAGGGTACAACGAGCAGTACTTC.

Here the CDR3 DNA reads TGTGCCAGCAGCCTCCTACGCAGGGGAGAAGCTTTCTTT. Translating gives CASSLLRRGEAFF. V is TRBV14 and J is TRBJ1-1; D is perhaps TRBD1 (6 bases). Germline V gene sequence: CDR1 SGHDN, CDR2 FVKESK. With 4 bases removed from V and 8 bases from J, the gap between germline ends came to 14 bases. The CDR3 extends over 13 amino acids. The variable domain in full, completed from reference TRBV14 and TRBJ1-1, reads EAGVTQFPSHSVIEKGQTVTLRCDPISGHDNLYWYRRVMGKEIKFLLHFVKESKQDESGMPNNRFLAERTGGTYSTLKVQPAELEDSGVYFCASSLLRRGEAFFGQGTRLTVV.

The chain is built from TRBV7-7 and TRBJ2-1; D perhaps matches TRBD1 (5 bases). This CDR3 region has 15 residues. The germline V gene has CDR1 SSHAT and CDR2 FNYEAQ (reference sequence). Trimming took 5 bases from V and 0 from J, leaving 11 bases between them. CDR3 nucleotide sequence: TGTGCCAGCAGCCTACAGGTTAGCTCCTACAATGAGCAGTTCTTC. This sequence encodes CASSLQVSSYNEQFF.

This clone was seen once. The CDR3 here is CASSELGQGIYGYTF. CDR3 in DNA: TGCGCCAGCAGTGAGTTGGGACAGGGAATCTATGGCTACACCTTC. The rearrangement joins TRBV10-2 to TRBJ1-2; 9 bases are a match to TRBD1. Germline V lookup: CDR1 WSHSY, CDR2 SAAADI. The V gene end was trimmed by 1 base and the J gene end by 4 bases; junction bases not matched to a gene: 4. The CDR3 spans 15 residues.

The chain employs TRBV24-1 and TRBJ2-7; 16 nucleotides match TRBD2. V was pared by 2 bases and J by 1 base, with 4 bases of the junction left unmatched. There are 18 residues in the CDR3. Germline CDR1 and CDR2: KGHDR and SFDVKD. CDR3 coding DNA: TGTGCCACCAGTGATTCACAGGGACTAGCGGGAGGGTCCTACGAGCAGTACTTC. This codes for CATSDSQGLAGGSYEQYF.